The clone carrying this TCR beta chain was counted only a few times. Its antigen is unidentified. The beta constant-region primer was an equimolar mix of two oligonucleotides covering TRBC1 and TRBC2. Nested alpha and beta constant-region primers with the SP2 primer drove four PCR rounds on ligated cDNA. An oligonucleotide with the SP2 primer and a 12-nucleotide UMI was ligated to the cDNA 3' end. TCRdb ran MiXCR on the UMI-ligation and nested PCR reads and lists one entry per CDR3 protein. The sample holds 150,000 or so distinct CDR3 sequences, about 20% seen once. This sample was taken from a study of naive and memory T cell subsets. Regarding the study as a whole: Between naive and memory subsets, TCR abundance power law exponents differed. Naive repertoires, especially CD8, held a few larger clonotypes, possibly memory cells re-expressing CD45RA.

Losses at the gene ends were 4 bases for V and 3 bases for J; bases not matched to a gene: 5. Looked up from germline, CDR1 is SGHNT and CDR2 is YYREEE (reference sequence). The CDR3 spans 15 residues. The sequence was obtained from a human donor in good health. The specimen was naive CD4+ T cells from blood. V gene TRBV5-4 combines with J gene TRBJ2-1; 9 bases agree with TRBD2. Here the CDR3 reads CASSRTSEIYNEQFF. In DNA, the CDR3 is TGTGCCAGCAGCCGGACTAGCGAGATCTACAATGAGCAGTTCTTC.